Listed here is a single T cell receptor (beta chain). The target antigen is unknown. Sequenced by immunoSEQ multiplex PCR; TCRdb stores in-frame clones only, minus some. This sample has roughly 91,000 clones, with 70% to 90% found just once. From germline, CDR1 is SGHDT and CDR2 YYEEEE. The CDR3 totals 15 residues. V was pared by 0 bases and J by 2 bases, with 12 bases between. This sample stems from a study of T cell responses to AZD1222 COVID-19 vaccine. Findings of the study overall: Epitopes outside B.1.351 and B.1.1.7 mutated regions reportedly drew nearly half of spike TCRs. The study found Spike-specific TCR breadth and depth rose after two AZD1222 doses. At baseline, just a handful of AZD1222 recipients tested seropositive. All repertoire sampling was performed exclusively after the peak T cell response.

The receptor was derived from an adult in good health. The sample consisted of peripheral blood, taken on day 0 of AZD1222 vaccination. The chain has TRBV5-6 and TRBJ2-7; the D is unclear. The DNA of the CDR3 is TGTGCCAGCAGCTTGGAAGGTCCAGGCCCCTACGAGCAGTACGTC. It codes for CASSLEGPGPYEQYV.